The T cell receptor (beta chain) under discussion was sequenced for a study of T cells after yellow fever vaccination. This CDR3 is 13 amino acids long. Germline assignment: CDR1 SGDLS and CDR2 YYNGEE. V lost 1 base, J lost 0 bases, and 4 bases lay in between. TCRdb itself ran the 5' RACE reads through MiXCR, one entry per CDR3 protein. The data show hundreds of thousands of distinct CDR3 sequences, with roughly 3.5% seen just once and around 20% held by the top ten. This chain connects TRBV9 to TRBJ2-5; D gene uncertain. The starting material was PBMCs, obtained on the day of the yellow fever booster vaccination. The receptor comes from a man aged 18 to 29 who received the YFV17D yellow fever vaccine. The CDR3 DNA reads TGTGCCAGCAGCGTATTGGACCAAGAGACCCAGTACTTC. Protein: CASSVLDQETQYF.